The rows below give T cell receptor beta chains drawn from one sample of a study of CD4 T cells in relation to SARS-CoV-2 and coronaviruses. These TCRs are of unknown antigen specificity. Produced via immunoSEQ multiplex PCR; TCRdb's table is partial and in-frame only. The data contain 20,000 to 25,000 clones, around 76% of them singletons. The sequencing input was CD4+ T cells from PBMCs, cultured in vitro. These receptors all stem from a human donor in good health. Both conserved end residues are part of each CDR3. A D gene is named only where the DNA matches it firmly. The size field is filled for only some rows; it gives once, few, many or a size class.

CASSADMDGYTF,TRBJ1-2,.,.,TRBV12-3/TRBV12-4,12
CASSPGDLEELFF,TRBJ2-2,.,.,TRBV6-5,13
CASGIAGTYEQYF,TRBJ2-7,TRBD2,few,TRBV27,13
CASSLPSANNEQFF,TRBJ2-1,.,.,TRBV5-4,14
CASSLRQAAFYGYTF,TRBJ1-2,.,once,TRBV11-2,15
CASSIGQSQETQYF,TRBJ2-5,.,once,TRBV19,14
CASSQVPPGIYGYTF,TRBJ1-2,.,few,TRBV3-1/TRBV3-2,15
CASSIGVRETQYF,TRBJ2-5,.,.,TRBV19,13
CASSLDTGELFF,TRBJ2-2,.,few,TRBV5-1,12
CACSAPSVPHTF,TRBJ1-2,.,.,TRBV30,12
CASSLGPSTDTQYF,TRBJ2-3,.,few,TRBV5-1,14
CACQSSYNEQFF,TRBJ2-1,.,.,TRBV30,12
CAWSLGTVNTEAFF,TRBJ1-1,TRBD1,.,TRBV30,14
CASSPGPGDTEAFF,TRBJ1-1,.,.,TRBV18,14
CASSQLETQYF,TRBJ2-5,.,.,TRBV3-1/TRBV3-2,11
CASAPPRSVNQPQHF,TRBJ1-5,.,once,TRBV12-5,15
CASGTGELFF,TRBJ2-2,.,.,TRBV12-3/TRBV12-4,10
CASSARTDSLATNEKLFF,TRBJ1-4,.,.,TRBV19,18
CASSFLSGTRTSDGELFF,TRBJ2-2,TRBD2,.,TRBV5-1,18
CASSVEYRDTEAFF,TRBJ1-1,.,.,TRBV9,14
CASSLMAGSSYNEQFF,TRBJ2-1,.,.,TRBV5-1,16
CASSLVLAGSTDTQYF,TRBJ2-3,TRBD2,.,TRBV5-4,16
CASSPGTRGFRETQYF,TRBJ2-5,TRBD2,.,TRBV5-1,16
CATSTRVTGEQYF,TRBJ2-7,.,.,TRBV15,13
CASSRDSVYGYTF,TRBJ1-2,TRBD1,.,TRBV9,13
CASSYGQAASYEQYF,TRBJ2-7,TRBD1,.,TRBV5-4,15
CASSGRAGLGLEETQYF,TRBJ2-5,.,.,TRBV4-1,17
CASSLWGTAMNTEAFF,TRBJ1-1,.,.,TRBV5-6,16
CASSLRASNQPQHF,TRBJ1-5,.,.,TRBV6-5,14
CAIRHTTNYGYTF,TRBJ1-2,.,once,TRBV10-3,13
CAWSVVLAGRDTQYF,TRBJ2-3,TRBD2,.,TRBV30,15
CASRHRAAGGNTIYF,TRBJ1-3,.,once,TRBV18,15
CASSYGLWREGSYEQYF,TRBJ2-7,TRBD2,once,TRBV6-2/TRBV6-3,17
CASSPGAVPGNTIYF,TRBJ1-3,.,.,TRBV18,15
CASSPRTGGVNEQYF,TRBJ2-7,TRBD1,.,TRBV9,15
CASAQGAPNTEAFF,TRBJ1-1,TRBD1,.,TRBV3-1/TRBV3-2,14
CASSPMGQISYEQYF,TRBJ2-7,TRBD1,.,TRBV13,15
CASSKQPTLPRPSSPTEKQYF,TRBJ2-7,.,.,TRBV21-1,21
CASRSTSGIPSYEQYF,TRBJ2-7,TRBD2,.,TRBV2,16
CASRASWRGGAGELFF,TRBJ2-2,.,.,TRBV11-2,16
CASSTPAPGTDTQYF,TRBJ2-3,.,.,TRBV28,15
CASSLVAGGYTQYF,TRBJ2-3,TRBD2,.,TRBV7-9,14
CASVQGLARPDTQYF,TRBJ2-3,.,.,TRBV7-8,15
CASSPIGVSSKNIQYF,TRBJ2-4,.,.,TRBV3-1/TRBV3-2,16
CASRIDRADYGYTF,TRBJ1-2,TRBD1,.,TRBV19,14
CNRFWCEKLFF,TRBJ1-4,.,.,TRBV21-1,11
CASSSGRANTEAFF,TRBJ1-1,.,.,TRBV11-3,14
CASSLTDRRESYNEQFF,TRBJ2-1,.,.,TRBV18,17
CASSHPPPRGAYNEQFF,TRBJ2-1,.,.,TRBV5-5,17
CASSPGTTKGETQYF,TRBJ2-5,.,.,TRBV5-1,15
CASSQDQRTAYTQYF,TRBJ2-3,.,.,TRBV4-1,15
CASSDLANTEAFF,TRBJ1-1,.,.,TRBV5-1,13
CASSLAGVTEAFF,TRBJ1-1,.,.,TRBV5-1,13
CAWSVRSSNYGYTF,TRBJ1-2,.,once,TRBV30,14